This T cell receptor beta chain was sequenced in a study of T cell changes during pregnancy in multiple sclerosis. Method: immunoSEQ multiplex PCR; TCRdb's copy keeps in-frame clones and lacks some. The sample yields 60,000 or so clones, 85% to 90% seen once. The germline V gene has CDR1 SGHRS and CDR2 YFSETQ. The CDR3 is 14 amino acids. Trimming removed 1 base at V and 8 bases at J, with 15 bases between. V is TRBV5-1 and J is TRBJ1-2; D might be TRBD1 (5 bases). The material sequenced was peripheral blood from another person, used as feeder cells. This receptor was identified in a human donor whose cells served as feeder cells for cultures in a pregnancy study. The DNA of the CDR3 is TGCGCCAGCAGCTTGAGTCAGGGAGAGGGCGGCTACACCTTC. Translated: CASSLSQGEGGYTF.